These 22 T cell receptor beta chains came from one sample sequenced in a study of cytomegalovirus exposure and HLA in healthy donors. Amplification used 60 Vbeta primers and 13 Jbeta primers. TCRdb's copy holds only in-frame clones and misses some; the assay was immunoSEQ multiplex PCR. The data contain fewer than 90,000 clones, about three quarters of them singletons. The source material was PBMCs. Receptors originate from a male donor in good health and CMV-seropositive.

This clone turned up a few times. The V and J genes are TRBV7-6 and TRBJ2-7, with D possibly TRBD1 on 5 matching bases. The V gene's germline CDR1 is SGHVS and CDR2 FNYEAQ. The CDR3 contains 12 residues. The V gene lost 4 bases and the J gene lost 3 bases, with 7 bases spanning the gap. CDR3 in DNA: TGTGCCAGCAGCTATAGGGGCTACGAGCAGTACTTC. Translating gives CASSYRGYEQYF.

The V gene is TRBV5-5, the J gene TRBJ2-3; D remains ambiguous. Trimming stripped 4 bases from V and 2 bases from J, with 11 bases between. CDR1 SGHKS and CDR2 YYEKEE come from the germline V gene (reference sequence). The CDR3 totals 14 residues. The CDR3: CASSLERFTDTQYF. For the CDR3, the DNA is TGTGCCAGCAGCCTGGAGAGATTCACAGATACGCAGTATTTT.

The chain combines TRBV28 with TRBJ1-2, with D unresolved. V was shortened by 8 bases and J by 4 bases, with 11 bases between the two germline ends. This CDR3 contains 12 residues. From germline, CDR1 is MDHEN and CDR2 SYDVKM. The CDR3 is CASSITVYGYTF. CDR3 nucleotide sequence: TGTGCCAGCTCCATTACGGTCTATGGCTACACCTTC.

This clone has only a few counts. V usage is TRBV18 and J usage is TRBJ2-7; 8 bases align to TRBD2. Trimming at V came to 2 bases and at J to 6 bases, leaving 3 bases not matched to a gene. Germline V lookup: CDR1 KGHSH, CDR2 LQKENI. The CDR3 spans 13 residues. The CDR3 DNA follows: TGTGCCAGCTCACCATTGCGGGAGGTCGAGCAGTACTTC. Translating it yields CASSPLREVEQYF. The full variable domain, its missing parts supplied by reference TRBV18 and TRBJ2-7, is NAGVMQNPRHLVRRRGQEARLRCSPMKGHSHVYWYRQLPEEGLKFMVYLQKENIIDESGMPKERFSAEFPKEGPSILRIQQVVRGDSAAYFCASSPLREVEQYFGPGTRLTVT.

This clone came up a few times. The chain carries TRBV4-2 and TRBJ2-7; D is possibly TRBD2 (7 bases). V dropped 0 bases and J dropped 8 bases, with 26 bases sitting between them. The CDR3 loop spans 18 amino acids. Germline CDR1 reads LGHNA; CDR2 reads YNFKEQ. For the CDR3, the DNA is TGTGCCAGCAGCCAAGATATGGCTAGCGGAGGGTGGGGGCGCCAGCAGTACTTC. Translated, it gives CASSQDMASGGWGRQQYF.

The chain uses TRBV10-2 and TRBJ2-1; TRBD2 is a possible D gene (6 bases). The ends were cut back, 4 bases at V and 6 bases at J, with 13 bases in the middle. The CDR3 has 14 amino acids. Germline V lookup: CDR1 WSHSY, CDR2 SAAADI. CDR3 nucleotides: TGCGCCAGCAGTGTAAGCGGGCCCACCAATGAGCAGTTCTTC. Translated, it gives CASSVSGPTNEQFF.

The chain combines TRBV5-4 with TRBJ2-2, with TRBD1 as a possible D gene (6 bases). This CDR3 has 13 amino acids. Trimming shortened V by 5 bases and J by 7 bases, and 12 bases separated the two germline ends. CDR1 is SGHNT, CDR2 YYREEE, per germline (reference sequence). The CDR3 is CASRSEGVGELFF. CDR3 sequence (DNA): TGTGCCAGCAGATCTGAGGGGGTCGGGGAGCTGTTTTTT.

The genes are TRBV28 and TRBJ1-4, with 7 bases identical to TRBD1. The CDR3 has 15 amino acids. Per the germline V gene, CDR1 is MDHEN and CDR2 is SYDVKM. J lost 8 bases, V lost 5 bases, and 11 bases had no gene match. The CDR3 protein is CASSPPTGSGEKLFF. In DNA, the CDR3 is TGTGCCAGCAGTCCACCGACAGGGAGTGGAGAAAAACTGTTTTTT.

This chain uses TRBV10-1 with TRBJ2-7, with D uncertain. Germline loops: CDR1 WNHNN, CDR2 SYGVQD (reference sequence). This CDR3 is 13 amino acids long. The V end was cut by 3 bases, the J end by 3 bases, with 9 bases between. The CDR3 region is CASSDNGIYEQYF. DNA of the CDR3: TGCGCCAGCAGTGACAACGGTATCTACGAGCAGTACTTC.

The chain combines TRBV4-3 with TRBJ2-3, with a tentative D call TRBD1 (6 bases). Germline loops: CDR1 LGHNA, CDR2 YSLEER. Trimming pared 1 base from V and 6 bases from J, leaving 14 bases between. The CDR3 has 15 amino acids. This CDR3 is CASSQVSARGDTQYF. The CDR3 nucleotides read TGCGCCAGCAGCCAAGTGAGCGCGAGGGGGGATACGCAGTATTTT.

The chain uses TRBV5-1 and TRBJ2-2, with 9 bases lining up with TRBD1. Per the germline V gene, CDR1 is SGHRS and CDR2 is YFSETQ. The CDR3 extends over 16 amino acids. V dropped 3 bases and J dropped 1; count of bases not matched to a gene: 4. CDR3 sequence (DNA): TGCGCCAGCAGCTCGATGGGACAGGGGAACACCGGGGAGCTGTTTTTT. As protein: CASSSMGQGNTGELFF.

This chain uses TRBV12-5 with TRBJ2-3; 11 bases align to TRBD1. J gave up 2 bases and V 2 bases, and 3 bases lay outside the gene matches. The CDR3 consists of 16 residues. CDR1 and CDR2 from the germline V gene are LGHNT and FRNRAP. The CDR3: CASGLWDRGFTDTQYF. As DNA, the CDR3 is TGTGCTAGTGGTTTGTGGGACAGGGGGTTCACAGATACGCAGTATTTT.

To note about this clone: Compared with germline, one end of the junction differs, possibly owing to a read error. The chain has TRBV5-4 and TRBJ1-4; possibly TRBD1 for D (6 bases). From germline, CDR1 is SGHNT and CDR2 YYREEE (reference sequence). The CDR3 runs to 18 residues. DNA of the CDR3: TGTGCCACCAGCTTTGGGAAGGGGGGGGCGCCAACTAATGAAAAACTGTTTTTT. Its translation: CATSFGKGGAPTNEKLFF.

This clone was seen once. The J gene is TRBJ2-5, the V gene TRBV27, with TRBD2 identical over 9 bases. The CDR3 sequence is 16 residues long. Germline V gene data show CDR1 as MNHEY and CDR2 as SMNVEV (reference sequence). With 6 bases clipped from V and 1 base from J, the junction kept 9 bases outside the gene matches. The CDR3: CASRAIAGAFQETQYF. The CDR3 DNA sequence: TGTGCCAGCAGAGCAATAGCGGGAGCCTTCCAAGAGACCCAGTACTTC.

Here the CDR3 reads CASSLGSGRAGELFF. CDR3 nucleotides: TGTGCCAGCAGTTTAGGGTCAGGGAGGGCCGGGGAGCTGTTTTTT. V gene TRBV27 combines with J gene TRBJ2-2; 7 bases match TRBD2. Germline lookup yields CDR1 MNHEY and CDR2 SMNVEV (reference sequence). The CDR3 extends over 15 amino acids. Trimming removed 2 bases from V and 6 bases from J; junction bases left unmatched: 6.

The chain links TRBV11-2 to TRBJ2-4; TRBD2 aligns across 13 bases. The CDR3 runs 19 residues. V lost 2 bases, J lost 1 base, and 8 bases stayed unmatched. The germline CDR1 and CDR2 sequences are SGHAT and FQNNGV. The CDR3 nucleotides are TGTGCCAGCAGCTTATATGGACTAGCGGGAGCGTTGGCCAAAAACATTCAGTACTTC. Protein: CASSLYGLAGALAKNIQYF. The whole variable domain, filled in from reference TRBV11-2 and TRBJ2-4, reads EAGVAQSPRYKIIEKRQSVAFWCNPISGHATLYWYQQILGQGPKLLIQFQNNGVVDDSQLPKDRFSAERLKGVDSTLKIQPAKLEDSAVYLCASSLYGLAGALAKNIQYFGAGTRLSVL.

The chain uses TRBV7-9 and TRBJ1-3; tentatively, D is TRBD1 (5 bases). Trimming took off 7 bases at V and 0 bases at J, with 10 bases between the two ends. CDR3 size: 14 residues. CDR1 is SEHNR, CDR2 FQNEAQ, per germline (reference sequence). The CDR3 spells CASNGHDSGNTIYF. CDR3 DNA sequence: TGTGCCAGCAACGGACACGACTCTGGAAACACCATATATTTT.

The chain links TRBV5-1 to TRBJ2-3; D is unclear. The CDR3 runs 14 residues. CDR1 and CDR2 (germline): SGHRS, YFSETQ. V was pared by 0 bases and J by 2 bases, with 7 bases between. The CDR3 region has the DNA TGCGCCAGCAGCTTGGACTACCACACAGATACGCAGTATTTT. Translation gives CASSLDYHTDTQYF.

The chain links TRBV2 to TRBJ1-2, with TRBD1 matching 8 bases. The CDR3 runs 17 residues. Trimming at V came to 0 bases and at J to 4 bases, leaving 10 bases not matched to a gene. Germline values: CDR1 SNHLY, CDR2 FYNNEI. CDR3 in amino acids: CASSEAFSRQGAYGYTF. CDR3 nucleotides: TGTGCCAGCAGTGAAGCGTTCTCGAGGCAGGGGGCCTATGGCTACACCTTC.

V and J are TRBV4-1 and TRBJ2-5; 7 bases match TRBD2. V was clipped by 0 bases and J by 4 bases; unmatched bases: 5. CDR3 length: 15 residues. The germline V gene encodes CDR1 MGHRA and CDR2 YSYEKL. The CDR3 coding sequence is TGCGCCAGCAGCCAAGAGGGGGGGTCACGAGAGACCCAGTACTTC. It is translated as CASSQEGGSRETQYF.

This clone was seen a few times. This rearrangement joins TRBV6-5 to TRBJ1-1, with 7 positions matching TRBD1. The trim removed 0 bases at V and 5 bases at J, leaving 0 bases unmatched. The CDR3 runs to 13 residues. Germline CDR1 MNHEY, CDR2 SVGAGI. The CDR3, as DNA: TGTGCCAGCAGTTACTCGACAGGGACTGAAGCTTTCTTT. Protein sequence: CASSYSTGTEAFF.

This clone was detected only a few times. This chain joins TRBV5-1 and TRBJ1-1; D is possibly TRBD1 (5 bases). V was trimmed by 2 bases and J by 4 bases, leaving 15 bases between them. The length of the CDR3 is 15 residues. Germline-derived CDR1 and CDR2 are SGHRS and YFSETQ. CDR3 coding DNA: TGCGCCAGCAGCTTTCGGGGGGAGGCGGTCACTGAAGCTTTCTTT. It codes for CASSFRGEAVTEAFF.